This T cell receptor beta chain was sequenced for a study of identical twins. From the 5' RACE reads, TCRdb called clonotypes with MiXCR, one entry per CDR3 protein. The sample holds about 790,000 distinct CDR3 sequences, roughly 18% seen once. CDR1 and CDR2 (germline): DFQATT, SNEGSKA (reference sequence). The CDR3 consists of 13 residues. These sequences were also reported in another study, on T cells expressing NK-cell markers. That work contributes: Each TCR beta repertoire originated in sorted T cells that were CD3+CD56+NKG2C+, CD3+CD56+NKG2C- or CD3+CD56-NKG2C+. The study found these clonotypes also leading the CD3+CD56-NKG2C+ fraction in several donors.

The chain recombines TRBV20-1 with TRBJ2-7; possible D gene TRBD2, 5 bases. The TCR originated in a woman between 18 and 29 years old in good health. The sequenced sample was PBMCs. The CDR3 DNA follows: TGCAGGGCGAGCGGTATCAGCTCCTACGAGCAGTACTTC. Amino acids: CRASGISSYEQYF.